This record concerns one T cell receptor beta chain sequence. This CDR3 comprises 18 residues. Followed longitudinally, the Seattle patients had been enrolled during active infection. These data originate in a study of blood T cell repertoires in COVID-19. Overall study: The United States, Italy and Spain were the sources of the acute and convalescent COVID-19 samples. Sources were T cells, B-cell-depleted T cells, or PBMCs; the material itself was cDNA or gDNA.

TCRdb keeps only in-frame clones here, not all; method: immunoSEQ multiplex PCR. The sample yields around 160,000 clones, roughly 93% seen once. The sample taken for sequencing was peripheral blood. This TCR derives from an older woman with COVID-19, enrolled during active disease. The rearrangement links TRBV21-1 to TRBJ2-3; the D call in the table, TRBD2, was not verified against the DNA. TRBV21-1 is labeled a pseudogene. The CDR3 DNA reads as TGTGCCAGCAGGCTCAGCGGGGGGGACCTCCGTGCACAAGATACGCAGTATTTT. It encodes CASRLSGGDLRAQDTQYF.